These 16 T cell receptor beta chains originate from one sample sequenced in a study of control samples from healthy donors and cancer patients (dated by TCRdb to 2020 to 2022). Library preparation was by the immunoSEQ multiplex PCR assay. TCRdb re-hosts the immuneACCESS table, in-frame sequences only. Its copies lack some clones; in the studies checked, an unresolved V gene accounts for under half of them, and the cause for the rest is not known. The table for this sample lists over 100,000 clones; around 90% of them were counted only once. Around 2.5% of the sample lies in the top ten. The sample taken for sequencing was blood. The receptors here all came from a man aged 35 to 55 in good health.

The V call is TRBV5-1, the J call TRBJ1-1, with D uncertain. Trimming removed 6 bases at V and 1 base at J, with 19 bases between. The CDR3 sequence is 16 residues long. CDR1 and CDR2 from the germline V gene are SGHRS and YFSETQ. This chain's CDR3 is CASTLRYGERNTEAFF. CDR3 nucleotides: TGCGCCAGCACTCTCAGGTACGGGGAAAGGAACACTGAAGCTTTCTTT.

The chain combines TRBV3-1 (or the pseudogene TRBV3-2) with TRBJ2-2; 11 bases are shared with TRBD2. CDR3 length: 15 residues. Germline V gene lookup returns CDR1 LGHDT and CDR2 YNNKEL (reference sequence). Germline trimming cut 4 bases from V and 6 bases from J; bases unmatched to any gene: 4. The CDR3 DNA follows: TGTGCCAGCAGCCTTAGCGGGGGGGCTCCCGGGGAGCTGTTTTTT. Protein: CASSLSGGAPGELFF.

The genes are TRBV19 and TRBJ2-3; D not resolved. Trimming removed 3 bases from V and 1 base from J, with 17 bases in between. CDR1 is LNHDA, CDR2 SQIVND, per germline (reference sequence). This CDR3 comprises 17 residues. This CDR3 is CASSIIPLGRGTDTQYF. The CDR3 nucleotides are TGTGCCAGTAGTATTATCCCCCTAGGCCGGGGCACAGATACGCAGTATTTT.

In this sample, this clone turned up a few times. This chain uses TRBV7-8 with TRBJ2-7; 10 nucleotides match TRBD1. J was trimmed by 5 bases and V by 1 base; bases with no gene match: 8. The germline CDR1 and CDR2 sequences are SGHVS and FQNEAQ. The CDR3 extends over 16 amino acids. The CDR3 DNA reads TGTGCCAGCAGCTTAGTACGGGGGGACAGGGGCGACGAGCAGTACTTC. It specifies CASSLVRGDRGDEQYF. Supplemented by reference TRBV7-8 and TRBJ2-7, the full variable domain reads GAGVSQSPRYKVAKRGQDVALRCDPISGHVSLFWYQQALGQGPEFLTYFQNEAQLDKSGLPSDRFFAERPEGSVSTLKIQRTQQEDSAVYLCASSLVRGDRGDEQYFGPGTRLTVT.

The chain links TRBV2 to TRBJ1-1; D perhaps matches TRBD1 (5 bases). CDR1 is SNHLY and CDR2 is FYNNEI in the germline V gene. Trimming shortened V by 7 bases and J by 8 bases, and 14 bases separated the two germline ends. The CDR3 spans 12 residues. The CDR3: CASMRDGREAFF. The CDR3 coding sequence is TGTGCCAGCATGAGGGACGGGAGAGAAGCTTTCTTT.

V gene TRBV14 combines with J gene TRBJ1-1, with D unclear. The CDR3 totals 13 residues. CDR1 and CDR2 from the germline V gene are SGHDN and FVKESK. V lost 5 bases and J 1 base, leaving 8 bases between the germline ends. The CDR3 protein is CASSEQWNTEAFF. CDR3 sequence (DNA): TGTGCCAGCAGCGAACAGTGGAACACTGAAGCTTTCTTT.

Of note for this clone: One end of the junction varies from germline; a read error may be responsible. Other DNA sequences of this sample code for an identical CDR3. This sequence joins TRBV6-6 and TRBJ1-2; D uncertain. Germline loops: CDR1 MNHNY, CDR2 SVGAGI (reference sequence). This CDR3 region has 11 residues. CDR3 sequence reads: CASSPSNGYTF. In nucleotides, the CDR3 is TGTGCCAGCAGTCCCAGTAATGGCTATACCTTC.

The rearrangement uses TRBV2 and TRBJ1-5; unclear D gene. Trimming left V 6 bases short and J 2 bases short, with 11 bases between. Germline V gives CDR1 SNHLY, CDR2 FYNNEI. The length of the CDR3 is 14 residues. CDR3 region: CASRGREGNQPQHF. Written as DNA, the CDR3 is TGTGCCAGCAGGGGGAGGGAAGGCAATCAGCCCCAGCATTTT. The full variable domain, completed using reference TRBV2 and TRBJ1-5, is EPEVTQTPSHQVTQMGQEVILRCVPISNHLYFYWYRQILGQKVEFLVSFYNNEISEKSEIFDDQFSVERPDGSNFTLKIRSTKLEDSAMYFCASRGREGNQPQHFGDGTRLSIL.

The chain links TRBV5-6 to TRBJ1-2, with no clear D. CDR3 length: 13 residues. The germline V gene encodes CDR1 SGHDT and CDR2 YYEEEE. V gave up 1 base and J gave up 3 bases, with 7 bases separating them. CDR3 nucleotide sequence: TGTGCCAGCAGCTTGTTGCAGCACTATGGCTACACCTTC. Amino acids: CASSLLQHYGYTF. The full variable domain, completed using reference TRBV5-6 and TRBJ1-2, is DAGVTQSPTHLIKTRGQQVTLRCSPKSGHDTVSWYQQALGQGPQFIFQYYEEEERQRGNFPDRFSGHQFPNYSSELNVNALLLGDSALYLCASSLLQHYGYTFGSGTRLTVV.

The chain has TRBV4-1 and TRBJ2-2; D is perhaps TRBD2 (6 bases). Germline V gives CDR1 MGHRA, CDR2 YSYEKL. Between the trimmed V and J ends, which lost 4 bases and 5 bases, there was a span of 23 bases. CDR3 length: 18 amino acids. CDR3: CASSPERNLGLITGELFF. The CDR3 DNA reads TGCGCCAGCAGCCCGGAGAGGAATCTGGGACTTATAACCGGGGAGCTGTTTTTT.

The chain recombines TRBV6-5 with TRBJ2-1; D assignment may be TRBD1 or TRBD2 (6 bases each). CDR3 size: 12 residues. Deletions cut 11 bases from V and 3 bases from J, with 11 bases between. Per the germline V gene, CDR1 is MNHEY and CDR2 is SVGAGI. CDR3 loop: CAGGPNYNEQFF. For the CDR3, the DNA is TGTGCCGGGGGGCCCAACTACAATGAGCAGTTCTTC.

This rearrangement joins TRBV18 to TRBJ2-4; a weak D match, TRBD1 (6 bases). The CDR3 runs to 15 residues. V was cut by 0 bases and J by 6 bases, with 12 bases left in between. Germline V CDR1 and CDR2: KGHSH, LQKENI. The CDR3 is CASSPPNRVGNIQYF. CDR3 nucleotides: TGTGCCAGCTCACCACCGAACAGGGTGGGAAACATTCAGTACTTC.

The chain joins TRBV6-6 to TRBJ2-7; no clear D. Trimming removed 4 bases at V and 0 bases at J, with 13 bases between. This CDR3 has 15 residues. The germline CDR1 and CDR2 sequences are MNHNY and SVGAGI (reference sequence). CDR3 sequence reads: CASSSPHENSYEQYF. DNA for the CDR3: TGTGCCAGCAGTTCCCCGCATGAGAACTCCTACGAGCAGTACTTC.

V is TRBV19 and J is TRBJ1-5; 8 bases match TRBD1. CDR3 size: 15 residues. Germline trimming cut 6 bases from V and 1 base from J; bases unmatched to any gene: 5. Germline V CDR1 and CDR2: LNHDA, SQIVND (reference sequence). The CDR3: CASRQGAWSNQPQHF. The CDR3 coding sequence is TGTGCCAGTAGGCAGGGGGCTTGGAGCAATCAGCCCCAGCATTTT.

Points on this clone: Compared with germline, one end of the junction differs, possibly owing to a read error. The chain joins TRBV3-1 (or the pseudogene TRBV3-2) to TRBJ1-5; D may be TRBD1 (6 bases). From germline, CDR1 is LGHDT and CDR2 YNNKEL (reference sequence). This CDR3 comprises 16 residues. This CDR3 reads CASGQEGPQRGQPQHF. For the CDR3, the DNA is TGTGCCAGCGGCCAAGAAGGACCCCAGAGGGGGCAGCCCCAGCATTTT.

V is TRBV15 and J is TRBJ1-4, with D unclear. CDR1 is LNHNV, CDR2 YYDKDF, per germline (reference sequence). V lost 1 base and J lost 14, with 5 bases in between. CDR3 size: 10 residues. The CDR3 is CATSRVWLFF. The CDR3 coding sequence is TGTGCCACCAGCAGAGTATGGCTGTTTTTT. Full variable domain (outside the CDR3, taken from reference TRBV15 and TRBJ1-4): DAMVIQNPRYQVTQFGKPVTLSCSQTLNHNVMYWYQQKSSQAPKLLFHYYDKDFNNEADTPDNFQSRRPNTSFCFLDIRSPGLGDTAMYLCATSRVWLFFGSGTQLSVL.